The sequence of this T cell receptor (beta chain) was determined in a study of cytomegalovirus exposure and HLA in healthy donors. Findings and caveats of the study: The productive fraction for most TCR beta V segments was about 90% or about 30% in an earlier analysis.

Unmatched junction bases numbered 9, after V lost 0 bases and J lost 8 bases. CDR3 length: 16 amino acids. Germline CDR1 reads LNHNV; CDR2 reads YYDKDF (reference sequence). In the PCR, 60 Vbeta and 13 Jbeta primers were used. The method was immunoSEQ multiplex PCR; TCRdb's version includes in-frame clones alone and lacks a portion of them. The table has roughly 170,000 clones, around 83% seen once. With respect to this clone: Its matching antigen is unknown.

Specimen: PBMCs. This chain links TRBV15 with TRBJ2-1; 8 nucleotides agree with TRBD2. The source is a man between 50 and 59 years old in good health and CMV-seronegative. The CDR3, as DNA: TGTGCCACCAGCAGAGATAGGAGCGGGAGTATCTATGAGCAGTTCTTC. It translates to CATSRDRSGSIYEQFF.